The T cell receptor (beta chain) described here comes from a study of blood T cell repertoires in COVID-19. Followed over time, Seattle patients had been enrolled while infection was active. The data were produced by immunoSEQ multiplex PCR, yet TCRdb's version contains in-frame clones alone and is incomplete. The sample includes around 220,000 clones, approximately 78% of them seen just once. Germline loops: CDR1 MNHNS, CDR2 SASEGT. The CDR3 spans 15 residues. Trimming took off 1 base at V and 7 bases at J, with 11 bases between the two ends. The sequenced sample was peripheral blood. This TCR was sampled from a woman over 75 with COVID-19, enrolled during active disease. J is TRBJ1-6 and V is TRBV6-1, with a possible D match to TRBD1 (5 bases). The DNA of the CDR3 is TGTGCCAGCAGTGAAGATGCAGGGAACAATTCACCCCTCCACTTT. Its translation is CASSEDAGNNSPLHF.